Listed below are T cell receptor beta chains from one sample, sequenced in a study of cytomegalovirus exposure and HLA in healthy donors. TCRdb's table, derived via immunoSEQ multiplex PCR, lists solely in-frame clones and lacks some. The table lists around 160,000 clones, roughly 80% of them singletons. Sequencing used PBMCs. These receptors were collected from a male donor in good health and CMV-seropositive. Both conserved end residues are part of each CDR3. The D gene is left open where the match is weak. Only some rows state a clone size, as once, few, many or a class for expanded clones.

CDR3nt,CDR3aa,abundance,d_gene,v_gene,j_gene
TGTGCCAGCAGCCCGCCGACAGGGGTCACTGAGCAGTTCTTC,CASSPPTGVTEQFF,NA,TRBD1,TRBV5-4,TRBJ2-1
TGTGCCAGCTCACTGGGACAGGGGGCTTACGAGCAGTACTTC,CASSLGQGAYEQYF,NA,TRBD1,TRBV18,TRBJ2-7
TGTGCCAGCAGCTTACCACTAGCCAAAAACATTCAGTACTTC,CASSLPLAKNIQYF,NA,NA,TRBV7-2,TRBJ2-4
TGTGCCAGTTCTCGGGGGAGGACTGAAGCTTTCTTT,CASSRGRTEAFF,NA,NA,TRBV25-1,TRBJ1-1
TGTGCCAGCTCCACAGTGAACACTGAAGCTTTCTTT,CASSTVNTEAFF,NA,NA,TRBV18,TRBJ1-1
TGTGCCAGCAGCTACCCGACACTTTCGAACACCGGGGAGCTGTTTTTT,CASSYPTLSNTGELFF,few,NA,TRBV5-4,TRBJ2-2
TGTGCCAGCTCACTCCTCCGAGCGACCCTAAGCTCCTACGAGCAGTACTTC,CASSLLRATLSSYEQYF,NA,NA,TRBV18,TRBJ2-7
TGTGCCAGCAGCGTCCTAGCGCAGAACACCGGGGAGCTGTTTTTT,CASSVLAQNTGELFF,few,NA,TRBV9,TRBJ2-2
TGTGCCAGCAGCCGACAACAGGCGGACAATGAGCAGTTCTTC,CASSRQQADNEQFF,NA,NA,TRBV5-4,TRBJ2-1
TGTGCCAGCAGCGTAGTAGGGACAGCAAGCACTGAAGCTTTCTTT,CASSVVGTASTEAFF,NA,TRBD1,TRBV9,TRBJ1-1
TGTGCCAGCAGCTTTTTGCTTAACAGGGTGGGTTTCGAGCAGTACTTC,CASSFLLNRVGFEQYF,NA,NA,TRBV7-9,TRBJ2-7
TGTGCCAGCAGCATGGGAGGTCCTACTACGGAGCAGTACTTC,CASSMGGPTTEQYF,NA,NA,TRBV6-6,TRBJ2-7
TGTGCCAGCAGCCAGGCGGGGGGGGCCTACGAGCAGTACTTC,CASSQAGGAYEQYF,NA,TRBD2,TRBV28,TRBJ2-7
TGTGCCAGCAGTAAGGACAACCTGTGGGGCTACACCTTC,CASSKDNLWGYTF,NA,NA,TRBV6-5,TRBJ1-2
TGTGCCTGGAGGCCACCGGGACAGGGGGCGTGGGAGCAGTACTTC,CAWRPPGQGAWEQYF,NA,TRBD1,TRBV30,TRBJ2-7
TGTGCCAGCAGACGGACTAGCGGGAGGGCTCACAATGAGCAGTTCTTC,CASRRTSGRAHNEQFF,NA,TRBD2,TRBV7-2,TRBJ2-1
TGTGCCAGCAGTGGGGGGACTGCGGATGACTATGGCTACACCTTC,CASSGGTADDYGYTF,NA,NA,TRBV6-4,TRBJ1-2
TGTGCTAGCACCGGGACATCCGAGACCCAGTACTTC,CASTGTSETQYF,NA,NA,TRBV12-5,TRBJ2-5
TGTGCCAGCAGCTCCCGGGACAGGAACTATGGCTACACCTTC,CASSSRDRNYGYTF,NA,TRBD1,TRBV5-4,TRBJ1-2
TGTGCCTGGAGCACAGGAACAGGGGGGCGGGGCTACACCTTC,CAWSTGTGGRGYTF,NA,TRBD1,TRBV30,TRBJ1-2
TGTGCCAGCAGCTTGACGGGGGCCTATAATTCACCCCTCCACTTT,CASSLTGAYNSPLHF,once,NA,TRBV6-5,TRBJ1-6
TGTGCCTGGAGTGTACAGGAATTAGAGACCCAGCACTTC,CAWSVQELETQHF,NA,NA,TRBV30,TRBJ2-5
TGTGCCAGCAGCCACGGCGGAGGCTACACCTTC,CASSHGGGYTF,NA,NA,TRBV11-2,TRBJ1-2
TGCGCCAGCAGCCAGCTAGCGGACCCCTACAATGAGCAGTTCTTC,CASSQLADPYNEQFF,NA,TRBD2,TRBV4-3,TRBJ2-1
TGCGCCAGCAGCCAAGATTTCCGGGATATGTTTGGCTACACCTTC,CASSQDFRDMFGYTF,NA,NA,TRBV4-3,TRBJ1-2
TGTGCCAGTTCGGGACAGGTTAACTATGGCTACACCTTC,CASSGQVNYGYTF,NA,TRBD1,TRBV10-3,TRBJ1-2
TGTGCCAGCAGCGTAGATGGGGCGGAAGAGACCCAGTACTTC,CASSVDGAEETQYF,NA,NA,TRBV9,TRBJ2-5
TGTGCCAGCAGCTTAAGTTTGGAACAGGCAGAGTTC,CASSLSLEQAEF,NA,NA,TRBV7-9,TRBJ2-7
TGTGCCAGCAGCTTAGGAGGGCGGTCGGGCTTCAACACTGAAGCTTTCTTT,CASSLGGRSGFNTEAFF,NA,NA,TRBV11-2,TRBJ1-1
TGTGCCTGGAGTGTACGATGGGGGCGGGAGGGCCCAAGCACAGATACGCAGTATTTT,CAWSVRWGREGPSTDTQYF,NA,TRBD2,TRBV30,TRBJ2-3
TGCGCCAGCACCGAACCGGGACAGGGTTTGTACGAGCAGTACTTC,CASTEPGQGLYEQYF,NA,TRBD1,TRBV10-2,TRBJ2-7
TGCGCCAGCAGCCAAGGCGACTTTGACTACGAGCAGTACTTC,CASSQGDFDYEQYF,NA,NA,TRBV4-3,TRBJ2-7
TGTGCCAGCACCGTTGGGGGGCAGGGGGCCGGGGAGCTGTTTTTT,CASTVGGQGAGELFF,NA,NA,TRBV6-1,TRBJ2-2
TGTGCCAGCTCACCACCACAGAGTAATTCACCCCTCCACTTT,CASSPPQSNSPLHF,NA,NA,TRBV18,TRBJ1-6
TGTGCCAGCAGCGCCCGACAGGCCCAAAACATTCAGTACTTC,CASSARQAQNIQYF,NA,NA,TRBV9,TRBJ2-4
TGTGCCAGCAGGCCGCCTGGGAGGAGTGAAAAACTGTTTTTT,CASRPPGRSEKLFF,once,NA,TRBV6-5,TRBJ1-4
TGTGCCTGGAGTGTATTGGGGCGGGGGGGCGGGGAGCAGTACTTC,CAWSVLGRGGGEQYF,NA,TRBD2,TRBV30,TRBJ2-7
TGTGCCAGCAGCATCGGCGGGGTCGGACAGCCCCAGCATTTT,CASSIGGVGQPQHF,NA,NA,TRBV7-9,TRBJ1-5
TGTGCCAGCAGTTTATTGTCAGGGGGCTTAGGCGAGCAGTACTTC,CASSLLSGGLGEQYF,NA,TRBD1,TRBV27,TRBJ2-7
TGTGCCAGCATCCTCGGACAGCGAAATGAAGCTTTCTTT,CASILGQRNEAFF,NA,NA,TRBV6-1,TRBJ1-1
TGCGCCAGTGAGGGACAGCCGAGCTCCTACGAGCAGTACTTC,CASEGQPSSYEQYF,few,TRBD1,TRBV10-2,TRBJ2-7
TGCGCCAGCGGGACAGGGGGTATCAACGAGCAGTACTTC,CASGTGGINEQYF,NA,TRBD1,TRBV10-1,TRBJ2-7
TGTGCCAGCAGTTCCCCGGGGACAGGGACGAGAGGAAACACCATATATTTT,CASSSPGTGTRGNTIYF,NA,TRBD1,TRBV28,TRBJ1-3
TGTGCCAGCAGTGACCCAGGGGCCTCCTTGAATGAGCAGTTCTTC,CASSDPGASLNEQFF,once,NA,TRBV2,TRBJ2-1
TGTGCCAGCAGATCCGCAGGGGACTATGGCTACACCTTC,CASRSAGDYGYTF,NA,NA,TRBV28,TRBJ1-2
TGCGCCAGCAGAAAAGGGGTCGCCTACAATGAGCAGTTCTTC,CASRKGVAYNEQFF,NA,NA,TRBV4-3,TRBJ2-1
TGTGCCATCACTTATCGACAGGGAGACACTGAAGCTTTCTTT,CAITYRQGDTEAFF,NA,TRBD1,TRBV10-3,TRBJ1-1